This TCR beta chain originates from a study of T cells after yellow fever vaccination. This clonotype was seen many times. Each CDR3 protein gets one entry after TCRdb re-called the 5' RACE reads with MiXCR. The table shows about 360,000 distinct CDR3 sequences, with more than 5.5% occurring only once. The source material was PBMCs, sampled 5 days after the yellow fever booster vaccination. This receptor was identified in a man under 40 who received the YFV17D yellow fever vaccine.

The CDR3 bases are TGTGCCAGCACCCTGATCGCCGGGACAGGAATAGACAATGAGCAGTTCTTC. Its translation: CASTLIAGTGIDNEQFF. The rearrangement uses TRBV5-5 and TRBJ2-1; 8 bases line up with TRBD1. Germline loops: CDR1 SGHKS, CDR2 YYEKEE (reference sequence). CDR3 size: 17 residues. The trim removed 6 bases at V and 5 bases at J, leaving 16 bases unmatched.